What follows is one T cell receptor beta chain and its context. Its target is unknown. The data were taken from a study of blood T cell dynamics during melanoma immunotherapy. Study overall: Patients with metastatic melanoma got pembrolizumab or nivolumab-ipilimumab as first-line care. General study points: Disease-control patients' PBMC repertoires became either more clonal or more diverse at W3.

Sequencing was performed with immunoSEQ multiplex PCR; in TCRdb, only in-frame clones are kept and a portion is missing. The table includes about 15,000 clones, 70% to 90% detected once. Regarding time point: pre-treatment baseline. Disease control meant complete response, partial response or stable disease at 12 weeks. Patients had no prior systemic cancer treatment, immunosuppressants or other active cancers. The receptor was derived from a human donor with melanoma. The sequencing used blood, collected from a patient treated with checkpoint blockade.

CDR3 in DNA: TGTGCCAGTAGTACCCAGGACCGCTATGGCTACACCTTC. The encoded protein is CASSTQDRYGYTF. This chain connects TRBV19 to TRBJ1-2; D call uncertain. The V end lost 4 bases, the J end lost 4 bases, and 10 bases lay between the germline ends. The CDR3 runs to 13 residues. Germline V gene lookup returns CDR1 LNHDA and CDR2 SQIVND (reference sequence).